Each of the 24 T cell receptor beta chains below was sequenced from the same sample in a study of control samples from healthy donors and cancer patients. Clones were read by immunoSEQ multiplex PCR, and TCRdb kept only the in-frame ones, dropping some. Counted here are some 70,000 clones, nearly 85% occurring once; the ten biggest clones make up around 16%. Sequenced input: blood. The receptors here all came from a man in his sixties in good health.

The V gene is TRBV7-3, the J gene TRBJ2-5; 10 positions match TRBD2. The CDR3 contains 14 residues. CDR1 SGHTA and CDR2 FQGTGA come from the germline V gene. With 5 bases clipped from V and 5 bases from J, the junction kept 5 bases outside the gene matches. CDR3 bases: TGTGCCAGCAGCCTAGCGGGAGCGGGTGAGACCCAGTACTTC. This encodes CASSLAGAGETQYF.

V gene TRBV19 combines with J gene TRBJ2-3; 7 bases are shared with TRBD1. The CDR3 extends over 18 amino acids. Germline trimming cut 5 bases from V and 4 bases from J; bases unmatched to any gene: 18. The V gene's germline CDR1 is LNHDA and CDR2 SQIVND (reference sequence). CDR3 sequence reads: CASSPHPGTVLKADTQYF. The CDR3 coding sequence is TGTGCCAGTAGTCCTCACCCCGGGACAGTCCTTAAGGCAGATACGCAGTATTTT.

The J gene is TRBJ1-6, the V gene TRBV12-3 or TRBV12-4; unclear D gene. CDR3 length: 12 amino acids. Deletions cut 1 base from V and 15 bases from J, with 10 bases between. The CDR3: CASSLGPGVLHF. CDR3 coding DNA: TGTGCCAGCAGTTTAGGGCCGGGAGTCCTCCACTTT.

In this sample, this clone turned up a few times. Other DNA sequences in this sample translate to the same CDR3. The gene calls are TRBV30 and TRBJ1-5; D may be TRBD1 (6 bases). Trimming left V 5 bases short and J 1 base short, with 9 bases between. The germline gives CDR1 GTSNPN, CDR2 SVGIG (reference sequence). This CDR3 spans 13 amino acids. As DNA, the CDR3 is TGTGCCTGGTCTGGACAGAGCAATCAGCCCCAGCATTTT. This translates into CAWSGQSNQPQHF.

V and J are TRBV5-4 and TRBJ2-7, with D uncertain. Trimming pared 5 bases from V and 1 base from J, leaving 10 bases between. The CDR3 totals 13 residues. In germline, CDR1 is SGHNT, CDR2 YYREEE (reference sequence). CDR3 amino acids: CASRDPSSYEQYF. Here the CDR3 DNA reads TGTGCCAGCAGGGATCCGTCTTCCTACGAGCAGTACTTC. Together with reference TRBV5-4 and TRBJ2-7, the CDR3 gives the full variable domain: ETGVTQSPTHLIKTRGQQVTLRCSSQSGHNTVSWYQQALGQGPQFIFQYYREEENGRGNFPPRFSGLQFPNYSSELNVNALELDDSALYLCASRDPSSYEQYFGPGTRLTVT.

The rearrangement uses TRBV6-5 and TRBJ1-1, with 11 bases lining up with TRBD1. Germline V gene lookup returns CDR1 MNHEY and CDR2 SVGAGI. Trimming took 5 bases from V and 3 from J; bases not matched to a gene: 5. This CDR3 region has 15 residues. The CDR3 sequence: CASSPDRGRDTEAFF. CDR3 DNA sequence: TGTGCCAGCAGTCCGGACAGGGGGCGTGACACTGAAGCTTTCTTT.

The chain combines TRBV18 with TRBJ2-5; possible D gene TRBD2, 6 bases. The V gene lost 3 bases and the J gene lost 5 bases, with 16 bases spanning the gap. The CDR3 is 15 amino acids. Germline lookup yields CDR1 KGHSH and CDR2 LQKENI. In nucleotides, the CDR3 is TGTGCCAGCTCACCTCCGGGCGGGGAGCTTGAGACCCAGTACTTC. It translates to CASSPPGGELETQYF.

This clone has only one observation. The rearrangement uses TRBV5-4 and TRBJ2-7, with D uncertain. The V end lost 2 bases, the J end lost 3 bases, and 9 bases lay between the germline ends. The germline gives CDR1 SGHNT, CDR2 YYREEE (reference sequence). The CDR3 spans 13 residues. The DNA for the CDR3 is TGTGCCAGCAGCTTAGATTTAGACTACGAGCAGTACTTC. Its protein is CASSLDLDYEQYF.

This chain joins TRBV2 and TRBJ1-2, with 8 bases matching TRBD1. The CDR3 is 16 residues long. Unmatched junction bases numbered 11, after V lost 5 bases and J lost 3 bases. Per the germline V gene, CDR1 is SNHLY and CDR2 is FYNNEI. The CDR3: CASSKTKDREDYGYTF. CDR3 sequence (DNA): TGTGCCAGCAGTAAAACGAAGGACAGGGAGGACTATGGCTACACCTTC.

CDR3 region: CASSLVGVSTDTQYF. The CDR3 bases are TGCGCCAGCAGCTTGGTTGGCGTAAGCACAGATACGCAGTATTTT. The rearrangement joins TRBV5-1 to TRBJ2-3, with unresolved D. The CDR3 is 15 amino acids. From germline, CDR1 is SGHRS and CDR2 YFSETQ. Trimming removed 0 bases from V and 0 bases from J, with 8 bases in between. The complete variable domain, with remaining parts taken from reference TRBV5-1 and TRBJ2-3, reads KAGVTQTPRYLIKTRGQQVTLSCSPISGHRSVSWYQQTPGQGLQFLFEYFSETQRNKGNFPGRFSGRQFSNSRSEMNVSTLELGDSALYLCASSLVGVSTDTQYFGPGTRLTVL.

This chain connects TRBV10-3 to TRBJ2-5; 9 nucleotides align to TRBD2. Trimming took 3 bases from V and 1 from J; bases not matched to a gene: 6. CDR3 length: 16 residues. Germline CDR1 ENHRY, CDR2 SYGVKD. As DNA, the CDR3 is TGTGCCATCAGTGATAGCCTAGCGGGGATCCAAGAGACCCAGTACTTC. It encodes CAISDSLAGIQETQYF.

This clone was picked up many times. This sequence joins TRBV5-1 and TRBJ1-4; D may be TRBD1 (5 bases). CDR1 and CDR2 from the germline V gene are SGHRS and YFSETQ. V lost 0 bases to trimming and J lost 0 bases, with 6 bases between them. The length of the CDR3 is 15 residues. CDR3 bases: TGCGCCAGCAGCTTGGGGGGCGCAACTAATGAAAAACTGTTTTTT. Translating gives CASSLGGATNEKLFF. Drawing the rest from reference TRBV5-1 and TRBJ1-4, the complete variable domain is KAGVTQTPRYLIKTRGQQVTLSCSPISGHRSVSWYQQTPGQGLQFLFEYFSETQRNKGNFPGRFSGRQFSNSRSEMNVSTLELGDSALYLCASSLGGATNEKLFFGSGTQLSVL.

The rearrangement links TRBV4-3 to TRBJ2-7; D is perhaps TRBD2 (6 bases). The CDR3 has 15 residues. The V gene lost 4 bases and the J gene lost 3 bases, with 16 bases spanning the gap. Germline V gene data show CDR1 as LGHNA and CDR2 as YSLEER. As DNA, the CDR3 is TGCGCCAGCAGCCGTGAAACCGGGAGCCACTACGAGCAGTACTTC. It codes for CASSRETGSHYEQYF.

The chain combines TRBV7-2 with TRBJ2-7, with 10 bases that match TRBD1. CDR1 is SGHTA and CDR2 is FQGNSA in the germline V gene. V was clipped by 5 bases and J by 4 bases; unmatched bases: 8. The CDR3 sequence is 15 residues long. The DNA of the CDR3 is TGTGCCAGCAGCCCAGACAGGGGGCGACGTTACGAGCAGTACTTC. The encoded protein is CASSPDRGRRYEQYF. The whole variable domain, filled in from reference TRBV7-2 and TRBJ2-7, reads GAGVSQSPSNKVTEKGKDVELRCDPISGHTALYWYRQSLGQGLEFLIYFQGNSAPDKSGLPSDRFSAERTGGSVSTLTIQRTQQEDSAVYLCASSPDRGRRYEQYFGPGTRLTVT.

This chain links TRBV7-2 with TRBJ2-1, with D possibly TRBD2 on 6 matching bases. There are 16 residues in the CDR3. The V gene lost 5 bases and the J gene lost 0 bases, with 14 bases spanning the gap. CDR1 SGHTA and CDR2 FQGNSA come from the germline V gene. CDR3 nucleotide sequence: TGTGCCAGCAGCCCCCTGGTGGGAGGCTCCTACAATGAGCAGTTCTTC. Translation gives CASSPLVGGSYNEQFF.

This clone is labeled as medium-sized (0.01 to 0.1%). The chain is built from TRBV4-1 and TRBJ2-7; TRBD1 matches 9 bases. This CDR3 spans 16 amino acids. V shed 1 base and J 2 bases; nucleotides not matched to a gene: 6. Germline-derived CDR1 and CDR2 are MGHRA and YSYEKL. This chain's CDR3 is CASSQAPGQGTYEQYF. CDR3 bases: TGCGCCAGCAGCCAAGCTCCGGGACAGGGCACCTACGAGCAGTACTTC.

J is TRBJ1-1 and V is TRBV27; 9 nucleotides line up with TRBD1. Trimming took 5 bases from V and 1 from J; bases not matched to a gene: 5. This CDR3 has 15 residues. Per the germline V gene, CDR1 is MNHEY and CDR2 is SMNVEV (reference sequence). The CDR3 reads CASSPWGQGNTEAFF. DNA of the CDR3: TGTGCCAGCAGTCCATGGGGACAGGGGAACACTGAAGCTTTCTTT.

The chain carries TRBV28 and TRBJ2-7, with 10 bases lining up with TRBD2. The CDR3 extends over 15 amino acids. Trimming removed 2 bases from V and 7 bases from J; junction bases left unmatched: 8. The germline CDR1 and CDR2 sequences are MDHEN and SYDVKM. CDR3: CASSLTSGRAGEQYF. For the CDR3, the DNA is TGTGCCAGCAGTTTAACAAGCGGGAGGGCTGGGGAGCAGTACTTC.

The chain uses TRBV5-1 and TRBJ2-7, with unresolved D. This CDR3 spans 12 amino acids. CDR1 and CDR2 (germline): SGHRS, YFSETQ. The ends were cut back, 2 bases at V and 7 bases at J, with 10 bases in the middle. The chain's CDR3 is CASSLQGSEQYF. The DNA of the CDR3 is TGCGCCAGCAGCTTACAAGGGTCGGAGCAGTACTTC.

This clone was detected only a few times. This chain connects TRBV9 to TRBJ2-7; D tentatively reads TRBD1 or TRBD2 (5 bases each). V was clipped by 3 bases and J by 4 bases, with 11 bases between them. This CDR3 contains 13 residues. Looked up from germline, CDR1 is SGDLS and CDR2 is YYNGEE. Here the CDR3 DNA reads TGTGCCAGCAGCGCTCTTGGGGGTTACGAGCAGTACTTC. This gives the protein CASSALGGYEQYF.

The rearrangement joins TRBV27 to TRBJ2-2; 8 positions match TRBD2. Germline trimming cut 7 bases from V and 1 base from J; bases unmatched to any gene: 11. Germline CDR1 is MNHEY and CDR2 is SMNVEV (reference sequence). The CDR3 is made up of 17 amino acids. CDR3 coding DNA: TGTGCCAGCACCAAACAGGCAAGCGGGAGGAACACCGGGGAGCTGTTTTTT. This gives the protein CASTKQASGRNTGELFF.

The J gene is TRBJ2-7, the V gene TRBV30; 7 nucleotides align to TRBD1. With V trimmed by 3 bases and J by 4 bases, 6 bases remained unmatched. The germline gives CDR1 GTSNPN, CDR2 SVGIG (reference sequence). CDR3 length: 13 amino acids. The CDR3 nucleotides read TGTGCCTGGAGGACAGGGAGTAATTACGAGCAGTACTTC. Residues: CAWRTGSNYEQYF. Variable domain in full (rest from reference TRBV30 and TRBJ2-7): SQTIHQWPATLVQPVGSPLSLECTVEGTSNPNLYWYRQAAGRGLQLLFYSVGIGQISSEVPQNLSASRPQDRQFILSSKKLLLSDSGFYLCAWRTGSNYEQYFGPGTRLTVT.

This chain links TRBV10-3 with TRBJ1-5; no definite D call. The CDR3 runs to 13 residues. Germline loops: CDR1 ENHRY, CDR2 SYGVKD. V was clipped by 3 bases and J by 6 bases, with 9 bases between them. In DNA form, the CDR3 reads TGTGCCATCAGTGACGGTCGGGGTCAGCCCCAGCATTTT. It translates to CAISDGRGQPQHF.

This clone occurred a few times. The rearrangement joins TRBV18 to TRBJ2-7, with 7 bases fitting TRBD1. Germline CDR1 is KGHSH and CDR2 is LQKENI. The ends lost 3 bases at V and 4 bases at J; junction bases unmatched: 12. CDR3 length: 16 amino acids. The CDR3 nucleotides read TGTGCCAGCTCACCGTCCTCGGCGACAGGGCTGTACGAGCAGTACTTC. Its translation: CASSPSSATGLYEQYF.